Listed below are T cell receptor beta chains from one sample, sequenced in a study of T cells in Graves' hyperthyroidism and ophthalmopathy. TCRdb reprocessed the multiplex PCR reads via MiXCR and lists one record per CDR3 protein. The table has about 640,000 distinct CDR3 sequences, around 15% seen once. The specimen was blood. The receptors here all came from a woman in her forties or fifties with Graves' ophthalmopathy. CDR3s include the opening cysteine and the closing phenylalanine or tryptophan. The D gene is left open where the match is weak.

CDR3 protein	J gene	V gene	D gene
CASSLDSQEAQYF	TRBJ2-5	TRBV7-9	.
CASSEGQGPYQPQHF	TRBJ1-5	TRBV2	TRBD1
CASSLRRVGETQYF	TRBJ2-5	TRBV18	.
CASSLVGSERVGEQFF	TRBJ2-1	TRBV5-1	.
CASSKRQANTGELFF	TRBJ2-2	TRBV7-2	.
CASSSPGTLAGRGELFF	TRBJ2-2	TRBV7-2	.
CAWTGHRNTGELFF	TRBJ2-2	TRBV30	.
CASSLSVAGGFGTDTQYF	TRBJ2-3	TRBV12-3/TRBV12-4	TRBD2
CSASWLAGGLSPEQYF	TRBJ2-7	TRBV20-1	TRBD2
CASSQRQFKETQYF	TRBJ2-5	TRBV28	.
CASSPYVVAGSEQYF	TRBJ2-7	TRBV12-3/TRBV12-4	TRBD2
CASSLRTSGRYNEQFF	TRBJ2-1	TRBV12-3/TRBV12-4	TRBD2
CASSQRSGTSGRGNEQFF	TRBJ2-1	TRBV4-3	TRBD2
CSARDEKGYQGNEKLFF	TRBJ1-4	TRBV20-1	.
CASSLGGRIRDEQYF	TRBJ2-7	TRBV11-2	.
CASSITVTHEQYF	TRBJ2-7	TRBV19	.
CATSYSQAGELFF	TRBJ2-2	TRBV15	.
CAAEGQDYNEQFF	TRBJ2-1	TRBV13	TRBD1
CSAPKREYHNEQFF	TRBJ2-1	TRBV20-1	TRBD2
CASSLLRTADYEQYF	TRBJ2-7	TRBV11-2	.
CASSGLGVGTEAFF	TRBJ1-1	TRBV2	.
CASSILGSSGNTIYF	TRBJ1-3	TRBV19	.
CASSLTGSVQETQYF	TRBJ2-5	TRBV7-3	.
CASPRDNHTDTQYF	TRBJ2-3	TRBV27	.
CASSATILAGETDTQYF	TRBJ2-3	TRBV7-3	TRBD2
CASSLTDRASGYTF	TRBJ1-2	TRBV27	TRBD1
CASTHGLAEVFNEQFF	TRBJ2-1	TRBV28	TRBD2
CASSFELAGGRDTQYF	TRBJ2-3	TRBV5-1	TRBD2
CASSPYSGWEQYF	TRBJ2-7	TRBV11-1	.
CSAPGLAREQYF	TRBJ2-7	TRBV20-1	TRBD2
CASSSWGQTPFLFF	TRBJ2-2	TRBV7-2	TRBD1
CASSSGTGDNSPLHF	TRBJ1-6	TRBV19	TRBD1
CATSATDTDTQYF	TRBJ2-3	TRBV24-1	.
CASSVGGGRFYGYTF	TRBJ1-2	TRBV14	.
CASSPNPGTSGRVVNEQFF	TRBJ2-1	TRBV27	TRBD2
CASSFLIPIAKNIQYF	TRBJ2-4	TRBV27	.
CASSLEFGGLDTGELFF	TRBJ2-2	TRBV5-1	.
CASSIALAASTDTQYF	TRBJ2-3	TRBV19	.
CASSLRQANGELFF	TRBJ2-2	TRBV13	.
CASSLLPNRGNTEAFF	TRBJ1-1	TRBV28	TRBD1
CASSQDWNTGELFF	TRBJ2-2	TRBV14	.
CASSLARDSMEQYF	TRBJ2-7	TRBV7-2	.